Shown below are 22 T cell receptor beta chains from a single sample sequenced in a study of T cells in Graves' hyperthyroidism and ophthalmopathy. Using RNA transcripts as the source, TCR beta CDR3 regions were amplified. First-round RT-PCR targeting the TCR CDR3 was performed with the HTBI primer set. TCRdb re-called the multiplex PCR reads through MiXCR, storing one row per CDR3 protein. The sample consists of around 340,000 distinct CDR3 sequences, 17% of them appearing once. Sequences were obtained from blood. These receptor sequences come from a young woman with Graves' hyperthyroidism that later progressed to Graves' ophthalmopathy.

The gene calls are TRBV20-1 and TRBJ2-4; D gene unclear. Trimming removed 2 bases at V and 0 bases at J, with 8 bases between. Per the germline V gene, CDR1 is DFQATT and CDR2 is SNEGSKA (reference sequence). The CDR3 has 14 amino acids. CDR3 sequence reads: CSARMALAKNIQYF. In nucleotides, the CDR3 is TGCAGTGCTAGAATGGCGCTAGCCAAAAACATTCAGTACTTC.

At least ten counts were recorded for this clonotype. V and J are TRBV2 and TRBJ1-2, with D perhaps TRBD1 (5 bases). The germline V gene has CDR1 SNHLY and CDR2 FYNNEI. The CDR3 has 15 amino acids. V dropped 2 bases and J dropped 4 bases, with 14 bases sitting between them. Here the CDR3 DNA reads TGTGCCAGCAGTGAATCCGTTGGGGGGAGCTATGGCTACACCTTC. Its protein product is CASSESVGGSYGYTF.

The table lists this clonotype with a few counts. The gene calls are TRBV5-6 and TRBJ1-2; TRBD1 matches at 9 bases. Germline CDR1 SGHDT, CDR2 YYEEEE. The CDR3 extends over 15 amino acids. J lost 5 bases, V lost 0 bases, and 5 bases had no gene match. The CDR3 region has the DNA TGTGCCAGCAGCTTGGACAGGGGGCAGGGGTATGGCTACACCTTC. Translated, it gives CASSLDRGQGYGYTF.

J is TRBJ2-1 and V is TRBV6-1; D may correspond to TRBD1 or TRBD2 (5 bases each). The CDR3 is 17 amino acids. Trimming shortened V by 8 bases and J by 8 bases, and 28 bases separated the two germline ends. Germline values: CDR1 MNHNS, CDR2 SASEGT. The DNA for the CDR3 is TGTGCCAGCCACTATGGTCGCCGGGGCCTAATTAGCGATGAGCAGTTCTTC. This encodes CASHYGRRGLISDEQFF.

This clonotype was seen many times. The chain carries TRBV19 and TRBJ1-1, with TRBD1 matching 10 bases. Germline values: CDR1 LNHDA, CDR2 SQIVND (reference sequence). The J segment lost 1 base and the V segment lost 3 bases, leaving 11 bases of the junction unmatched. The CDR3 consists of 18 residues. The CDR3 sequence is CASSILPGTGEPNTEAFF. The CDR3 nucleotides are TGTGCCAGTAGTATTTTGCCCGGGACAGGGGAACCGAACACTGAAGCTTTCTTT. Full variable domain (rest looked up from reference TRBV19 and TRBJ1-1): DGGITQSPKYLFRKEGQNVTLSCEQNLNHDAMYWYRQDPGQGLRLIYYSQIVNDFQKGDIAEGYSVSREKKESFPLTVTSAQKNPTAFYLCASSILPGTGEPNTEAFFGQGTRLTVV.

The V gene is TRBV19, the J gene TRBJ2-3, with TRBD1 as a possible D gene (7 bases). The CDR3 is 18 amino acids. The germline V gene encodes CDR1 LNHDA and CDR2 SQIVND (reference sequence). V shed 4 bases and J shed 4 bases, with 24 bases lying between them. The CDR3 nucleotides are TGTGCCAGTAGTACGATAAGAAGGGACAGACTAGATGCAGATACGCAGTATTTT. It yields the protein CASSTIRRDRLDADTQYF.

This clonotype has only a few counts. The gene calls are TRBV20-1 and TRBJ2-4; weak D call: TRBD2 (5 bases). The V gene lost 3 bases and the J gene lost 0 bases, with 9 bases spanning the gap. Germline loops: CDR1 DFQATT, CDR2 SNEGSKA (reference sequence). The CDR3 runs 14 residues. The CDR3 loop is CSARGGLAKNIQYF. In DNA, the CDR3 is TGCAGTGCTAGGGGCGGACTAGCCAAAAACATTCAGTACTTC.

This clonotype showed up many times. The chain links TRBV12-3 or TRBV12-4 to TRBJ2-1; 9 positions agree with TRBD2. This CDR3 comprises 15 residues. The trim removed 5 bases at V and 8 bases at J, leaving 10 bases unmatched. For the CDR3, the DNA is TGTGCCAGCAGTATAGGACTAGCGAGGGGGTATGAGCAGTTCTTC. It yields the protein CASSIGLARGYEQFF.

This clonotype was seen ten or more times. V gene TRBV14 combines with J gene TRBJ1-3, with D tentatively TRBD1 (5 bases). The V and J ends lost 2 bases and 4 bases respectively, with 9 bases between them. The CDR3 is made up of 14 amino acids. Germline CDR1 and CDR2: SGHDN and FVKESK. The CDR3 sequence is CASSQSGLGNTIYF. The CDR3 nucleotides are TGTGCCAGCAGCCAATCGGGACTGGGAAACACCATATATTTT.

The chain is built from TRBV7-2 and TRBJ2-7; no definite D call. Trimming stripped 1 base from V and 6 bases from J, with 13 bases between. CDR3 length: 14 amino acids. Germline loops: CDR1 SGHTA, CDR2 FQGNSA. CDR3 loop: CASSLDVRGSEQYF. CDR3 nucleotide sequence: TGTGCCAGCAGCTTAGATGTTCGCGGAAGCGAGCAGTACTTC.

This clonotype has at least ten counts. This chain connects TRBV18 to TRBJ2-6; D perhaps matches TRBD1 (5 bases). The CDR3 has 15 residues. Germline CDR1 and CDR2: KGHSH and LQKENI. The V and J ends lost 3 bases and 7 bases respectively, with 13 bases between them. CDR3 bases: TGTGCCAGCTCACCCAGAACCTGGGGCGCCAACGTCCTGACTTTC. Amino acids: CASSPRTWGANVLTF.

The sample holds many counts of this clonotype. The chain is built from TRBV12-3 or TRBV12-4 and TRBJ1-1, with no clear D. The CDR3 has 13 amino acids. Trimming took off 5 bases at V and 0 bases at J, with 7 bases between the two ends. CDR3 DNA sequence: TGTGCCAGCAGTCTACGATTGAACACTGAAGCTTTCTTT. Protein product: CASSLRLNTEAFF.

This clonotype was observed at least ten times. The chain has TRBV28 and TRBJ2-7; 7 bases map to TRBD1. The CDR3 totals 13 residues. V was clipped by 3 bases and J by 2 bases; unmatched bases: 1. The V gene's germline CDR1 is MDHEN and CDR2 SYDVKM. As DNA, the CDR3 is TGTGCCAGCAGTTTCGACAGGGCCTACGAGCAGTACTTC. It translates to CASSFDRAYEQYF.

This clonotype was detected ten times or more. The chain is built from TRBV5-5 and TRBJ2-3; no reliable D call. V was pared by 4 bases and J by 2 bases, with 14 bases between. The germline V gene encodes CDR1 SGHKS and CDR2 YYEKEE (reference sequence). The CDR3 totals 15 residues. CDR3 bases: TGTGCCAGCAGCCTCCTTAGGGCCGACACAGATACGCAGTATTTT. This encodes CASSLLRADTDTQYF.

The table lists this clonotype with many counts. This rearrangement joins TRBV3-1 to TRBJ2-2; perhaps TRBD1 as D (5 bases). The V end was cut by 4 bases, the J end by 4 bases, with 19 bases between. This CDR3 contains 17 residues. CDR1 is LGHDT and CDR2 is YNNKEL in the germline V gene (reference sequence). The CDR3 here is CASSPQDPRSITGELFF. CDR3 nucleotide sequence: TGTGCCAGCAGCCCACAGGACCCACGGTCGATCACCGGGGAGCTGTTTTTT. The full variable domain, completed using reference TRBV3-1 and TRBJ2-2, is DTAVSQTPKYLVTQMGNDKSIKCEQNLGHDTMYWYKQDSKKFLKIMFSYNNKELIINETVPNRFSPKSPDKAHLNLHINSLELGDSAVYFCASSPQDPRSITGELFFGEGSRLTVL.

This clonotype was observed many times. The chain uses TRBV2 and TRBJ2-3; D may be TRBD1 (6 bases). Germline CDR1 SNHLY, CDR2 FYNNEI. This CDR3 contains 17 residues. The V end lost 6 bases, the J end lost 0 bases, and 19 bases lay between the germline ends. CDR3 sequence (DNA): TGTGCCAGCAGAAAGGCCGGGACAAAAAAAAGCACAGATACGCAGTATTTT. As protein: CASRKAGTKKSTDTQYF.

This clonotype occurred a few times. V gene TRBV6-4 combines with J gene TRBJ2-3, with TRBD2 identical over 16 bases. Trimming took 2 bases from V and 6 from J; bases not matched to a gene: 5. This CDR3 is built from 17 residues. CDR1 is MRHNA and CDR2 is SNTAGT in the germline V gene. The CDR3 here is CASSDQGLAGGPDTQYF. The CDR3 DNA follows: TGTGCCAGCAGTGACCAGGGACTAGCGGGGGGGCCCGATACGCAGTATTTT.

This clonotype has more than one count but fewer than ten. A clone one base away is much larger, so this may be a read error. This CDR3 is missing its conserved last phenylalanine or tryptophan, likely due to a read error. The chain is built from TRBV28 and TRBJ2-2, with D hard to call. The CDR3 loop spans 12 amino acids. V was clipped by 8 bases and J by 3 bases, with 7 bases between them. Germline V gene data show CDR1 as MDHEN and CDR2 as SYDVKM. CDR3 in DNA: TGTGCCAGCTTCACGTACACCGGGGAGCTGTTTTCT. Its protein product is CASFTYTGELFS.

This clonotype was seen many times. CDR3 DNA: TGTGCCAGCAGTTCTTGGTCGGGACAGCCCCAGCATTTT. It yields the protein CASSSWSGQPQHF. This chain links TRBV27 with TRBJ1-5; D not certain. Germline-derived CDR1 and CDR2 are MNHEY and SMNVEV (reference sequence). Deletions cut 4 bases from V and 7 bases from J, with 11 bases between. This CDR3 has 13 residues.

This clonotype was found many times. The chain is built from TRBV10-1 and TRBJ2-1; D may be TRBD2 (5 bases). The CDR3 sequence is 16 residues long. V shed 8 bases and J shed 2 bases, with 19 bases lying between them. Germline V gives CDR1 WNHNN, CDR2 SYGVQD (reference sequence). In nucleotides, the CDR3 is TGCGCCAGCGGCAGGACTGAAGAACCACCCTACAATGAGCAGTTCTTC. Residues: CASGRTEEPPYNEQFF.

The chain uses TRBV12-3 or TRBV12-4 and TRBJ2-5, with 7 bases that match TRBD1. The CDR3 runs 15 residues. Trimming cost V 3 bases and J 2 bases; bases outside gene matches: 6. CDR3 sequence reads: CASSFGLRGQETQYF. In DNA form, the CDR3 reads TGTGCCAGCAGTTTCGGTCTCAGGGGGCAAGAGACCCAGTACTTC.

This chain joins TRBV27 and TRBJ1-5, with D possibly matching TRBD1 (5 bases). The V and J ends lost 5 bases and 6 bases respectively, with 17 bases between them. CDR3 length: 15 amino acids. Germline CDR1 MNHEY, CDR2 SMNVEV (reference sequence). Here the CDR3 reads CASSPRFRAGQPQHF. The CDR3, as DNA: TGTGCCAGCAGTCCTCGTTTCAGGGCGGGTCAGCCCCAGCATTTT.